This TCR beta chain comes out of a study of cytomegalovirus exposure and HLA in healthy donors. As for the study in general: Across under 450 genotyped donors, 81% landed in the Caucasian-associated ancestry cluster.

From germline, CDR1 is SGHVS and CDR2 FQNEAQ. This CDR3 contains 14 residues. V lost 1 base, J lost 7 bases, and 8 bases lay in between. With regard to this clone: Its specificity is not known.

Primers: 60 Vbeta forward and 13 Jbeta reverse. Here immunoSEQ multiplex PCR was the method, and the copy in TCRdb shows in-frame clones only, minus some. The repertoire holds 180,000 or so clones, with around 78% as singletons. Study results and caveats: Productive rates of about 90% or about 30% were seen for most TCR beta V segments in an earlier analysis. An Asian-associated ancestry cluster reportedly showed fewer N-insertions than the approximately 660-donor mean in a later analysis. Several V segments, TRBV6-2 and TRBV6-3 among them, could not be told apart and were dropped.

The V and J genes are TRBV7-8 and TRBJ1-6; the D is unclear. The specimen sequenced was PBMCs. The sequence derives from a young woman in good health and CMV-seropositive. The CDR3 DNA reads TGTGCCAGCAGCTTAGTCGGTCCGAATTCACCCCTCCACTTT. Residues: CASSLVGPNSPLHF. Full variable domain (remainder filled in from reference TRBV7-8 and TRBJ1-6): GAGVSQSPRYKVAKRGQDVALRCDPISGHVSLFWYQQALGQGPEFLTYFQNEAQLDKSGLPSDRFFAERPEGSVSTLKIQRTQQEDSAVYLCASSLVGPNSPLHFGNGTRLTVT.